The 7 T cell receptor beta chains given below trace back to one sample, sequenced in a study of T cells after yellow fever vaccination. One entry per CDR3 protein, called by TCRdb with MiXCR from the 5' RACE reads. Among around 53,000 distinct CDR3 sequences listed, more than 6.5% were seen once. Sequencing was performed on CD8+ T cells not binding an NS4B(214-222) dextramer, sorted from PBMCs, taken about 41 days after the first yellow fever vaccination. The receptors shown here come from a man aged 18 to 29 who received the YFV17D yellow fever vaccine.

At least ten counts were recorded for this clonotype. This sequence joins TRBV2 and TRBJ2-4; 10 bases match TRBD1. CDR3 length: 14 residues. Germline values: CDR1 SNHLY, CDR2 FYNNEI. V was pared by 3 bases and J by 9 bases, with 5 bases of the junction left unmatched. CDR3 amino acids: CASSEATGGLIQYF. CDR3 in DNA: TGTGCCAGCAGTGAGGCGACAGGGGGCCTCATTCAGTACTTC.

This clonotype has ten or more counts. This chain links TRBV5-4 with TRBJ2-7, with D possibly TRBD1 on 5 matching bases. CDR3 size: 12 residues. Deletions cut 10 bases from V and 3 bases from J, with 14 bases between. Per germline, CDR1 SGHNT and CDR2 YYREEE (reference sequence). In nucleotides, the CDR3 is TGTGCCCCTAGGGGTGGGTTCTACGAGCAGTACTTC. Its translation is CAPRGGFYEQYF.

In its sample, this clonotype was seen many times. The rearrangement uses TRBV27 and TRBJ2-5; 10 bases fit TRBD1. Germline V gene sequence: CDR1 MNHEY, CDR2 SMNVEV (reference sequence). This CDR3 is 15 amino acids long. Trimming removed 5 bases from V and 6 bases from J; junction bases left unmatched: 9. CDR3 protein: CASSHGTGEFKTQYF. The CDR3 DNA follows: TGTGCCAGCAGTCACGGGACAGGGGAGTTTAAGACCCAGTACTTC.

This clonotype was counted at least ten times. The chain combines TRBV12-3 or TRBV12-4 with TRBJ2-1; 7 positions agree with TRBD1. V shed 6 bases and J 7 bases; nucleotides not matched to a gene: 3. The CDR3 length is 12 residues. In DNA, the CDR3 is TGTGCCAGCAGGGAACAGGGGAATGAGCAGTTCTTC. Translated, it gives CASREQGNEQFF.

In this sample, this clonotype turned up a few times. The chain uses TRBV11-2 and TRBJ2-7; D gene ambiguous. The germline V gene encodes CDR1 SGHAT and CDR2 FQNNGV. The CDR3 is made up of 12 amino acids. With 5 bases removed from V and 5 bases from J, the gap between germline ends came to 10 bases. The CDR3 spells CASSPSVDEQYF. For the CDR3, the DNA is TGTGCCAGCAGCCCATCGGTCGACGAGCAGTACTTC.

This clonotype was recorded at least ten times. The chain carries TRBV5-1 and TRBJ2-5; 8 nucleotides align to TRBD2. The CDR3 is 16 residues long. The trim removed 0 bases at V and 2 bases at J, leaving 6 bases unmatched. Per germline, CDR1 SGHRS and CDR2 YFSETQ. The CDR3 DNA reads as TGCGCCAGCAGCTTGGATGCGGGGGGCGGACAAGAGACCCAGTACTTC. It specifies CASSLDAGGGQETQYF.

This clonotype occurred a few times. The gene calls are TRBV15 and TRBJ2-5; D is unresolved. CDR1 is LNHNV and CDR2 is YYDKDF in the germline V gene (reference sequence). Trimming removed 0 bases from V and 4 bases from J, with 12 bases in between. This CDR3 region has 15 residues. The CDR3 DNA follows: TGTGCCACCAGCAGAGATCGTACTACGGGAGAGACCCAGTACTTC. It encodes CATSRDRTTGETQYF.